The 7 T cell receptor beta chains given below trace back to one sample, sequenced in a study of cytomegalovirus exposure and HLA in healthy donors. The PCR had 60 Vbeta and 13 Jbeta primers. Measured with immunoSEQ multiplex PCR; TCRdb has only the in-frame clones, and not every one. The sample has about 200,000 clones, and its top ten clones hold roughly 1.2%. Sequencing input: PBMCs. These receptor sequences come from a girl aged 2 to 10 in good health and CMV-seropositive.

The CDR3 here is CASSTSPGYEQYF. DNA of the CDR3: TGCGCCAGCAGTACGTCACCCGGGTACGAGCAGTACTTC. The chain has TRBV5-1 and TRBJ2-7; D uncertain. CDR3 size: 13 residues. Germline V gene sequence: CDR1 SGHRS, CDR2 YFSETQ. V shed 5 bases and J shed 4 bases, with 13 bases lying between them.

The CDR3 loop reads CASSLGAGGPEETQYF. The CDR3, as DNA: TGTGCCAGCAGCTTAGGGGCGGGAGGGCCGGAGGAGACCCAGTACTTC. This chain joins TRBV7-2 and TRBJ2-5; the match to TRBD2 covers 9 bases. Germline CDR1 reads SGHTA; CDR2 reads FQGNSA. J gave up 5 bases and V 1 base, and 8 bases lay outside the gene matches. This CDR3 is built from 16 residues.

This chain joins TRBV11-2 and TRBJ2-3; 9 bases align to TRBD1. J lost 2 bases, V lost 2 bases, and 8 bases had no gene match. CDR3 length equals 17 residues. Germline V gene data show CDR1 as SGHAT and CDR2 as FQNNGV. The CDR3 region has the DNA TGTGCCAGCAGCTTACTTACCGGGACAGGGAACACAGATACGCAGTATTTT. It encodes CASSLLTGTGNTDTQYF.

The CDR3 bases are TGTGCCAGCAGTTTTTTCGGGGATGGTCAGCCCCAGCATTTT. It is translated as CASSFFGDGQPQHF. The rearrangement uses TRBV28 and TRBJ1-5, with no clear D. The CDR3 runs to 14 residues. Trimming removed 3 bases at V and 6 bases at J, with 12 bases between. Germline V gives CDR1 MDHEN, CDR2 SYDVKM.

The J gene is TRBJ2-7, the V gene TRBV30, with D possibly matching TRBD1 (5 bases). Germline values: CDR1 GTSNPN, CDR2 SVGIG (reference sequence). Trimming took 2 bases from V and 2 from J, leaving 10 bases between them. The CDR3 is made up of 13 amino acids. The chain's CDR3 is CAWSRGNPYEQYF. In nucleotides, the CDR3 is TGTGCCTGGAGTAGGGGAAACCCCTACGAGCAGTACTTC.

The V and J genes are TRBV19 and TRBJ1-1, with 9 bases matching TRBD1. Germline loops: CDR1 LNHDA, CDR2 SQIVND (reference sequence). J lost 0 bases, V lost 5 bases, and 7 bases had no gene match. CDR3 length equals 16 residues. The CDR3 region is CASSPGQGYMNTEAFF. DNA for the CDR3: TGTGCCAGTAGTCCCGGACAGGGGTATATGAACACTGAAGCTTTCTTT. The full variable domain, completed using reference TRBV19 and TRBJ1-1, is DGGITQSPKYLFRKEGQNVTLSCEQNLNHDAMYWYRQDPGQGLRLIYYSQIVNDFQKGDIAEGYSVSREKKESFPLTVTSAQKNPTAFYLCASSPGQGYMNTEAFFGQGTRLTVV.

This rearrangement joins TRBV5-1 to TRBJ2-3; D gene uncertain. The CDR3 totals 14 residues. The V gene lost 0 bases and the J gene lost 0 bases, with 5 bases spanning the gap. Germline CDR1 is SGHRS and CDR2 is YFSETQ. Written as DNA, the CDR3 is TGCGCCAGCAGCTTGGGACTTAGCACAGATACGCAGTATTTT. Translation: CASSLGLSTDTQYF.